A selection of T cell receptor beta chains follows, all from one sample in a study of blood T cell repertoires in COVID-19. Data came from immunoSEQ multiplex PCR; TCRdb stores just in-frame clones and leaves some out. The data show approximately 89,000 clones, approximately 81% seen once. The sequenced material came from peripheral blood. The receptors here all came from a woman between 70 and 85 years old with acute or convalescent COVID-19. Both conserved end residues are part of each CDR3. A D gene is named only where the DNA matches it firmly. Not all rows give a size; the values are once, few, many and, for expanded clones, a class.

clone_size	d_call	v_call	j_call	cdr3_nt	cdr3_aa
.	TRBD1	TRBV10-1	TRBJ1-1	TGCGCCAGCAGTGAGTTAAGGGGGCTGTACACTGAAGCTTTCTTT	CASSELRGLYTEAFF
.	.	TRBV6-5	TRBJ2-3	TGTGCCAGCAGTTCCACGGCGGGGCGCACAGATACGCAGTATTTT	CASSSTAGRTDTQYF
.	.	TRBV29-1	TRBJ2-1	TGCAGCGTTGAACCTCGACTAAATTCATTTTCCTACAATGAGCAGTTCTTC	CSVEPRLNSFSYNEQFF
once	.	TRBV28	TRBJ1-4	TGTGCCAGCGCGGGTGCTGACCGGAGTAATGAAAAACTGTTTTTT	CASAGADRSNEKLFF
.	.	TRBV28	TRBJ1-5	TGTGCCAGCAGTTTATGGGCAAATCAGCCCCAGCATTTT	CASSLWANQPQHF
.	TRBD2	TRBV6-4	TRBJ2-1	TGTGCCAGCAGTGACTCAGCGGGGGCCTACAATGAGCAGTTCTTC	CASSDSAGAYNEQFF
once	TRBD1	TRBV4-1	TRBJ2-2	TGCGCCAGCAGGACCTCCGGGACAGGGGGCCCCGGGGAGCTGTTTTTT	CASRTSGTGGPGELFF
.	TRBD1	TRBV6-1	TRBJ1-2	TGTGCCAGCAGTGAACTAGGACAGGGGGCCGGGGGCTACACCTTC	CASSELGQGAGGYTF
.	.	TRBV9	TRBJ1-2	TGTGCCAGCAGCTTCGAACAGGGATATGGCTACACCTTC	CASSFEQGYGYTF
.	TRBD1	TRBV3-1/TRBV3-2	TRBJ2-2	TGTGCCAGCAGCCGACAGGGGTTCGGCACCGGGGAGCTGTTTTTT	CASSRQGFGTGELFF
once	TRBD2	TRBV2	TRBJ2-1	TGTGCCAGCAGGGAACTAGCGGGGTTAAACTACAATGAGCAGTTCTTC	CASRELAGLNYNEQFF
.	.	TRBV5-1	TRBJ1-4	TGCGCCAGCAGAGACAGTGGATCGACTAATGAAAAACTGTTTTTT	CASRDSGSTNEKLFF
.	.	TRBV5-1	TRBJ1-1	TGCGCCAGCAGCTTAGGTGAGTGGAGTGAAGCTTTCTTT	CASSLGEWSEAFF
.	.	TRBV3-1/TRBV3-2	TRBJ1-2	TGTGCCAGCAGCCAAGATCGGTGGGGCTACACCTTC	CASSQDRWGYTF
.	.	TRBV4-1	TRBJ2-4	TGCGCCAGCAGCCAAGTCGCGGGGGCGACAGGCCTCAAAAACATTCAGTACTTC	CASSQVAGATGLKNIQYF
.	.	TRBV5-5	TRBJ1-3	TGTGCCAGCAGCTCGTTCGGGACTGGAAACACCATATATTTT	CASSSFGTGNTIYF
.	TRBD1	TRBV25-1	TRBJ2-3	TGTGCCAGCGGAGGACAGGGCACAGATACGCAGTATTTT	CASGGQGTDTQYF
.	TRBD1	TRBV10-1	TRBJ1-1	TGCGCCAGCAGTGCGTTCCCGCAGGGGGCTTCGCGGAACACTGAAGCTTTCTTT	CASSAFPQGASRNTEAFF
.	TRBD1	TRBV19	TRBJ1-5	TGTGCCAGTAGCTCCATGGCATCGGGACAGCCCAGCAATCAGCCCCAGCATTTT	CASSSMASGQPSNQPQHF
.	.	TRBV15	TRBJ2-3	TGTGCCACCAGCAGAGATAGATCCGGAGATACGCAGTATTTT	CATSRDRSGDTQYF
.	TRBD1	TRBV5-6	TRBJ2-5	TGTGCCAGCGACCGGGACAGGGGGTTAGAGACCCAGTACTTC	CASDRDRGLETQYF
.	TRBD1	TRBV9	TRBJ1-4	TGTGCCAGCAGCCCCGCGACAGGGGGCAGGGCTGAAAAACTGTTTTTT	CASSPATGGRAEKLFF
.	.	TRBV7-9	TRBJ1-6	TGTGCCAGCAGCTTCGACACCCTCTATAATTCACCCCTCCACTTT	CASSFDTLYNSPLHF
.	.	TRBV28	TRBJ1-1	TGTGCCAGCAGCCAACCCACCAGGGGACGGACTGAAGCTTTCTTT	CASSQPTRGRTEAFF
.	.	TRBV6-5	TRBJ1-4	TGTGCCAGCAGCCCCGTTGGCGAAAAACTGTTTTTT	CASSPVGEKLFF
.	.	TRBV28	TRBJ2-5	TGTGCCAGCAGTCCGGTAACAGGATACCAAGAGACCCAGTACTTC	CASSPVTGYQETQYF
.	TRBD1	TRBV5-8	TRBJ2-3	TGTGCCAGCCGGGACAGGGGTACAGATACGCAGTATTTT	CASRDRGTDTQYF
.	.	TRBV6-5	TRBJ1-1	TGTGCCAGCACTCCCACCGGAGGGGTGAACACTGAAGCTTTCTTT	CASTPTGGVNTEAFF
.	.	TRBV27	TRBJ1-1	TGTGCCAGCAGTTTCTCTCATTCAGGCGCCGCTGAAGCTTTCTTT	CASSFSHSGAAEAFF
.	.	TRBV15	TRBJ2-1	TGTGCCACCAGCGGGGACTGGGCTAAGGGGCCCTACAATGAGCAGTTCTTC	CATSGDWAKGPYNEQFF
.	TRBD1	TRBV19	TRBJ1-2	TGTGCCAGTGGAGGGGGCTCAAACTATGGCTACACCTTC	CASGGGSNYGYTF
.	.	TRBV4-3	TRBJ1-3	TGCGCCAGCAGCCAATACCTAGGGGGGGCTGGTGGTGGAAACACCATATATTTT	CASSQYLGGAGGGNTIYF